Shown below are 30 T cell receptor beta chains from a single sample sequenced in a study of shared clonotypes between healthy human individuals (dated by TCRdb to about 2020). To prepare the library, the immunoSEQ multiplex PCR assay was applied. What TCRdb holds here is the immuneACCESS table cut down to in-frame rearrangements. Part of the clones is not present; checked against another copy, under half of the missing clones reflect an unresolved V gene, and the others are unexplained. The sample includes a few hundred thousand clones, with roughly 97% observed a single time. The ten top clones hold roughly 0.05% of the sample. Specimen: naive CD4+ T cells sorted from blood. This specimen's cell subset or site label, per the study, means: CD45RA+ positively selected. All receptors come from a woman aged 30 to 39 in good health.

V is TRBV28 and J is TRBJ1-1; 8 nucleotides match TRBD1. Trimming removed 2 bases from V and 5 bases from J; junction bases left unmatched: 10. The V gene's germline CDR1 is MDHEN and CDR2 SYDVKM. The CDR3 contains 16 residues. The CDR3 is CASSLTGFRGQTEAFF. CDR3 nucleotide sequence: TGTGCCAGCAGTTTAACTGGCTTCAGGGGGCAAACTGAAGCTTTCTTT.

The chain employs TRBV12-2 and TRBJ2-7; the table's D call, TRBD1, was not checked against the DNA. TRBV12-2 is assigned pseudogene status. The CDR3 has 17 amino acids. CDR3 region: CASRRLDVTGGVNEQYF. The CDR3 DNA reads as TGTGCAAGTCGCCGTTTAGACGTCACAGGGGGTGTCAACGAGCAGTACTTC.

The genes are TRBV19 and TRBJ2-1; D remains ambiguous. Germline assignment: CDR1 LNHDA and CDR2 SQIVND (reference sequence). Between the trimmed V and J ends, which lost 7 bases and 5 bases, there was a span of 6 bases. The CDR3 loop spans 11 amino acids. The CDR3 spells CASIKNNEQFF. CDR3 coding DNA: TGTGCCAGTATCAAGAACAATGAGCAGTTCTTC. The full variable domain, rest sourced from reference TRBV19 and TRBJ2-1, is DGGITQSPKYLFRKEGQNVTLSCEQNLNHDAMYWYRQDPGQGLRLIYYSQIVNDFQKGDIAEGYSVSREKKESFPLTVTSAQKNPTAFYLCASIKNNEQFFGPGTRLTVL.

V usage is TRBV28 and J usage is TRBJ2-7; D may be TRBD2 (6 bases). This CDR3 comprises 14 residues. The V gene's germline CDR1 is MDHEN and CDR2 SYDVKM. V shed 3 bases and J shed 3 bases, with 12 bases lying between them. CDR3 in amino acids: CASSFGGRNYEQYF. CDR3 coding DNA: TGTGCCAGCAGTTTCGGGGGACGGAACTACGAGCAGTACTTC.

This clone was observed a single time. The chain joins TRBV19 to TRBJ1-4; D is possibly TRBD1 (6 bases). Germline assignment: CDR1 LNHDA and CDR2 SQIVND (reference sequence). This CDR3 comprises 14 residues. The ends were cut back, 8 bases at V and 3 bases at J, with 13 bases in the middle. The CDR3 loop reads CASSEGQANEKLFF. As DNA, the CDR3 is TGTGCCAGTTCTGAGGGACAAGCTAATGAAAAACTGTTTTTT.

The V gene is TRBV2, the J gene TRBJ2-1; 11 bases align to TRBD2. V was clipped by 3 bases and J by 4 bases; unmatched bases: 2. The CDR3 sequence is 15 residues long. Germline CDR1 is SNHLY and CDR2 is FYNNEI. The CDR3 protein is CASSDTSGGYNEQFF. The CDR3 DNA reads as TGTGCCAGCAGTGACACTAGCGGGGGATACAATGAGCAGTTCTTC. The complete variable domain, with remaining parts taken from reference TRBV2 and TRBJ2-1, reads EPEVTQTPSHQVTQMGQEVILRCVPISNHLYFYWYRQILGQKVEFLVSFYNNEISEKSEIFDDQFSVERPDGSNFTLKIRSTKLEDSAMYFCASSDTSGGYNEQFFGPGTRLTVL.

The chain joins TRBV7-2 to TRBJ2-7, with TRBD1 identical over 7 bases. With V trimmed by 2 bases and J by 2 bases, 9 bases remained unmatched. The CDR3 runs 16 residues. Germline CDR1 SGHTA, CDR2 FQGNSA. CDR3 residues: CASSLRLTGETYEQYF. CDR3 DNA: TGTGCCAGCAGCTTACGGCTCACAGGGGAAACCTACGAGCAGTACTTC.

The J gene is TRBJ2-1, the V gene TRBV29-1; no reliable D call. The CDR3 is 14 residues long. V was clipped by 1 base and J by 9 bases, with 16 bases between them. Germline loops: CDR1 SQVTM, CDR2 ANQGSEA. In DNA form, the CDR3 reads TGCAGCGTTGAAGGTACCCGGACGGATGGTGAGCAGTTCTTC. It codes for CSVEGTRTDGEQFF.

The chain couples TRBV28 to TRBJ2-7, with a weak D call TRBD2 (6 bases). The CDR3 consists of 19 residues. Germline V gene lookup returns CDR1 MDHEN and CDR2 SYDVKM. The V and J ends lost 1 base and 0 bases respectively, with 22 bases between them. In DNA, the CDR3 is TGTGCCAGCAGTTTATTACAGGCGGGAACTAGGCTCCACTCCTACGAGCAGTACTTC. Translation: CASSLLQAGTRLHSYEQYF.

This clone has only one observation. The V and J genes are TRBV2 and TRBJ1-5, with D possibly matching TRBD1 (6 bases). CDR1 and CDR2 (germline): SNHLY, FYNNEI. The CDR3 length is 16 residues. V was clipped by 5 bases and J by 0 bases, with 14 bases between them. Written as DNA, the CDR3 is TGTGCCAGCAGTAGGGACACGACTTATAGCAATCAGCCCCAGCATTTT. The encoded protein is CASSRDTTYSNQPQHF.

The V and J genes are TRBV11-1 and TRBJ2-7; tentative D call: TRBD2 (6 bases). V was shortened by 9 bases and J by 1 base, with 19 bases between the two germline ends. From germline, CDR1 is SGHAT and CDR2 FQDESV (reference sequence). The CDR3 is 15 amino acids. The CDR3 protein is CASRTLGGGSYEQYF. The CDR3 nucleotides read TGTGCCAGTAGGACTCTGGGGGGTGGGTCCTACGAGCAGTACTTC.

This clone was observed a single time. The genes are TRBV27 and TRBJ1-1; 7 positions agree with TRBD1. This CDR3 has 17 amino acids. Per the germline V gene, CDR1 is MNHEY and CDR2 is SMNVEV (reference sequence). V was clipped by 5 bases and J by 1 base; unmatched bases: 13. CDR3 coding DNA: TGTGCCAGCAGTCCCCGTCCCCCGGGACAGAGGAACACTGAAGCTTTCTTT. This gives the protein CASSPRPPGQRNTEAFF.

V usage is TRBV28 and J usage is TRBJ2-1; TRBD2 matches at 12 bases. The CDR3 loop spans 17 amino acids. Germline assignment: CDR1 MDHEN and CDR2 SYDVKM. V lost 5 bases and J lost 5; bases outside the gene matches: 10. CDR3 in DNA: TGTGCCAGCAGTCCCGCCGGGCTAGCGGGAGGGAACAATGAGCAGTTCTTC. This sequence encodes CASSPAGLAGGNNEQFF.

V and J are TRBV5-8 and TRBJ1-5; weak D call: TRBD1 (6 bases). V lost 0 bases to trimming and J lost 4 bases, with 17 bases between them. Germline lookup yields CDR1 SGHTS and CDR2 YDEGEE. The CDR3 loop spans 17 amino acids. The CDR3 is CASSLVWGPTENQPQHF. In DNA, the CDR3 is TGTGCCAGCAGCTTGGTGTGGGGGCCTACAGAAAATCAGCCCCAGCATTTT.

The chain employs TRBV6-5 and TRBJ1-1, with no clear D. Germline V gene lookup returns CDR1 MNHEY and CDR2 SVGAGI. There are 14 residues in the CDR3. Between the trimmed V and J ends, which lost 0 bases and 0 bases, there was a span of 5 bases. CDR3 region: CASSYSAVNTEAFF. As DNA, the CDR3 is TGTGCCAGCAGTTACTCGGCGGTGAACACTGAAGCTTTCTTT.

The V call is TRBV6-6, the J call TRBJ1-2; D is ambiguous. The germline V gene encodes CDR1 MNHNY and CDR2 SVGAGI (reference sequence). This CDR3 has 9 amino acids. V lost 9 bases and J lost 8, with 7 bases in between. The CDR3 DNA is TGTGCCAGAGACCAGGGCTACACCTTC. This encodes CARDQGYTF.

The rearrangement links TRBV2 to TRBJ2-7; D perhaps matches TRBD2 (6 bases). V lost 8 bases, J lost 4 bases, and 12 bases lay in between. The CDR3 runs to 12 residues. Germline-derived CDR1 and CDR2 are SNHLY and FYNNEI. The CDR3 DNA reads TGTGCCAGCCGGCGGGGAGAGTACGAGCAGTACTTC. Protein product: CASRRGEYEQYF.

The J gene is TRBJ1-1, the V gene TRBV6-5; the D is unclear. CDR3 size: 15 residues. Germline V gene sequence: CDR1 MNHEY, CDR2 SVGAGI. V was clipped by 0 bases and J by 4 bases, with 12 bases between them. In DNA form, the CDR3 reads TGTGCCAGCAGTTACTCGGAGGGAGTGGGCACTGAAGCTTTCTTT. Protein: CASSYSEGVGTEAFF.

Written as DNA, the CDR3 is TGCAGCGTTTCGAGTAGACTAGCGGGAGCAATTGAGCAGTTCTTC. This translates into CSVSSRLAGAIEQFF. The chain joins TRBV29-1 to TRBJ2-1; 12 nucleotides line up with TRBD2. The CDR3 extends over 15 amino acids. V was pared by 5 bases and J by 9 bases, with 11 bases of the junction left unmatched. The germline V gene encodes CDR1 SQVTM and CDR2 ANQGSEA.

The CDR3: CASSRLRDRTDTQYF. DNA of the CDR3: TGTGCCAGCAGCCGCCTTCGTGACCGCACAGATACGCAGTATTTT. This chain uses TRBV6-6 with TRBJ2-3, with D unclear. The germline V and J ends were trimmed by 6 bases and 1 base, with 14 bases remaining between them. From germline, CDR1 is MNHNY and CDR2 SVGAGI (reference sequence). This CDR3 has 15 residues.

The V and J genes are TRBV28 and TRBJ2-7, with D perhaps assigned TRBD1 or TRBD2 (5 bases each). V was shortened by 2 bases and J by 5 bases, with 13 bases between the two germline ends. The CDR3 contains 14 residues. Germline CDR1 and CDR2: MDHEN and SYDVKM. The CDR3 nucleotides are TGTGCCAGCAGTTTACCGCCCCTGGGGGACGAGCAGTACTTC. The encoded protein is CASSLPPLGDEQYF.

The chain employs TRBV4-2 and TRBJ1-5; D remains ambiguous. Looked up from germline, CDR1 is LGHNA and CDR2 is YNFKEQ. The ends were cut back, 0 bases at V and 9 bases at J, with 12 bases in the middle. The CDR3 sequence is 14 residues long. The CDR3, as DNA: TGTGCCAGCAGCCAAGATGTTCGAGGCCCGCCCCAGCATTTT. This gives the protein CASSQDVRGPPQHF.

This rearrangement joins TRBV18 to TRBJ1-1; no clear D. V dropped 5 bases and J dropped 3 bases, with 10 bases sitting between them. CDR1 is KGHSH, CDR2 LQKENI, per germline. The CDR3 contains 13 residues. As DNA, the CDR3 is TGTGCCAGCTCATCAGGATTTGACACTGAAGCTTTCTTT. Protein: CASSSGFDTEAFF.

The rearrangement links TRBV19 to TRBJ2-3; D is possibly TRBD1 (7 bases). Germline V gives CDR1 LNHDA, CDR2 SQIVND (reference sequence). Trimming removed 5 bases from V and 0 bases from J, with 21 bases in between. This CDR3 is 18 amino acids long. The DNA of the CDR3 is TGTGCCAGTAGTCCCTCCTCTGGGGGGACAGAAAGCACAGATACGCAGTATTTT. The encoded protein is CASSPSSGGTESTDTQYF.

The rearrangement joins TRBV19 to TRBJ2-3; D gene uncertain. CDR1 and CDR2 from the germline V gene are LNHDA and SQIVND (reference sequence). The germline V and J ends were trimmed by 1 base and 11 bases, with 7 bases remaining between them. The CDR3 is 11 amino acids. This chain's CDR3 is CASSIGGVQYF. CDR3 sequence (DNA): TGTGCCAGTAGTATAGGCGGAGTGCAGTATTTT.

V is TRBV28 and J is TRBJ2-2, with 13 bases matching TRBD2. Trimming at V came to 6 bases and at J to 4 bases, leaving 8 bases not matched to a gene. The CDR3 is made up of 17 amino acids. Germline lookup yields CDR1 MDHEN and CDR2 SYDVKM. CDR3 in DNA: TGTGCCAGCAGGCCGGGACTAGCGGGACCTTTCACCGGGGAGCTGTTTTTT. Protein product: CASRPGLAGPFTGELFF.

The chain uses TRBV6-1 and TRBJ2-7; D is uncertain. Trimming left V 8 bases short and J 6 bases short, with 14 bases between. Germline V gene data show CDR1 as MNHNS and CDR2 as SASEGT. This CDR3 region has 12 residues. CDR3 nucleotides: TGTGCCAGCGTGCCAGCATTGGGCGAGCAGTACTTC. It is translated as CASVPALGEQYF.

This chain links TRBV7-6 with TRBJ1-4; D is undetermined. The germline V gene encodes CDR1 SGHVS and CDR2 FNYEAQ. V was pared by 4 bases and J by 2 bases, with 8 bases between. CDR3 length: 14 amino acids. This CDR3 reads CASSWDGTNEKLFF. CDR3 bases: TGTGCCAGCAGCTGGGATGGGACTAATGAAAAACTGTTTTTT.

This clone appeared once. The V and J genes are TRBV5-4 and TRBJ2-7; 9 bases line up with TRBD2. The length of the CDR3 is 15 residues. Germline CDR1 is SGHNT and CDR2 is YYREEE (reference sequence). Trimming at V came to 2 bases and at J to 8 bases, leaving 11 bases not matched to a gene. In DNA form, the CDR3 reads TGTGCCAGCAGCTTTCTAGCGGGGTCGGGTTCTAAGCAGTACTTC. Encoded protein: CASSFLAGSGSKQYF.

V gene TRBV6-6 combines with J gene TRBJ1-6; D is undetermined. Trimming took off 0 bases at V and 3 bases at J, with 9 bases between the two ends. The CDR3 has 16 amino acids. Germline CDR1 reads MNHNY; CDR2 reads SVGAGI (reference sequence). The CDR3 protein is CASSYSRVVYNSPLHF. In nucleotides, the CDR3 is TGTGCCAGCAGTTACTCAAGGGTGGTCTATAATTCACCCCTCCACTTT.